This TCR beta chain was sequenced during a study of shared clonotypes between healthy human individuals (dated by TCRdb to the early 2020s). Notes on the research overall: The cohort comprised a couple of women and a few men aged 18 to 49 years. To estimate repertoire size and how much clonotypes are shared between individuals, the study performed deep sequencing of blood TCR repertoires from roughly five healthy adults. For each donor, CD4 naive and CD4 memory were each run on three plates, CD8 naive on two plates, and CD8 memory on one plate. Leukapheresis yielded between about 0.85 and 9 billion PBMCs per donor. Different laboratories and diverse techniques were used to prepare libraries and sequence TCR repertoires, to increase sequencing depth and limit assay-specific biases.

V is clipped by 2 bases and J by 0 bases, and the sequence between their germline boundaries is 12 bases long. CDR1 is given as SGHRS and CDR2 as YFSETQ, both from the germline V gene. From cysteine to phenylalanine, the CDR3 is 16 amino acids long. The DNA shown is the 48-base CDR3, in frame from base 1. This clone was picked up a small number of times. The target of this receptor is not known. Nothing much larger sits one base from this clone, and base qualities are not available. The donors were healthy, HIV-negative adults with no recently reported acute infections or vaccinations. Every donor was a Caucasian adult residing in Nashville, Tennessee, USA. CD4+ T cells were enriched through magnetic negative selection, after which naive cells were positively selected on CD45RA and the remaining negative fraction served as the memory subset. After blood collection by leukapheresis, PBMCs were isolated using Ficoll-Histopaque density gradient centrifugation and then cryopreserved in the vapor phase of liquid nitrogen. Purity and quantity of every magnetically sorted T cell population were checked by analytical flow cytometry. Each sorted fraction had its genomic DNA isolated and then quantified by UV absorbance on a Nanodrop 2000c.

Using the deep immunoSEQ assay, multiplex PCR amplified TCR CDR3 regions from genomic DNA. Genomic DNA extracted from each cell subset was distributed evenly over all wells of several immunoSEQ 96-well plates, and each plate served as one replicate. For sorted subsets, about 200 ng genomic DNA, equal to tens of thousands of T cell genomes, was loaded into each replicate PCR. Purified libraries were measured with a Qubit 3.0 fluorometer, size-checked on a Bioanalyzer 2100, and measured again with the KAPA Library Quantification kit. Each immunoSEQ 96-well plate was sequenced on its own single-read 150-cycle Illumina NextSeq 550 flow cell. The published analysis was carried out like this. Because only junctional sequences without quality scores were contained in the immunoSEQ output, filtering matching that applied to full-length reads could not be performed. To assign V/J genes and CDR3, sequences were annotated against IMGT germline references using PyIR, a Python wrapper for IgBLAST v1.9. Any read was removed if the V/J assignment was weak (E-value above 1e-6), the CDR3 was missing, or the read contained stop codons, out-of-frame junctions, or ambiguous translated residues. V3J clonotypes were defined as sequences sharing the same inferred V gene, J gene, and CDR3 amino acid sequence. To compute the percentage overlap between repertoires, the number of shared unique clonotypes was divided by the size of the smaller repertoire. Repertoire richness was assessed with RTK rarefaction, the Chao1 estimator, and Recon v2.1 estimates of unobserved clonotypes. Generation probabilities for all TCRbeta clonotypes obtained by the gDNA method from several donors were computed using OLGA. In TCRdb, the immuneACCESS table is reduced to in-frame sequences with V and J assigned. These tables do not hold every clone; where another copy was compared, an unresolved V gene accounts for under half, and the others remain unexplained. The DNA gave D and trimming, while V, J and clone size come from that table. This sample has roughly 640,000 clones in its table, and around two thirds of those were observed once. The ten largest clones capture approximately 1.8% of the sample.

The paper as a whole reports these results and caveats: Rarefaction of sorted-subset datasets indicated incomplete sequencing despite the large sequencing depth. Pairwise subsampling indicated that sequencing depth was expected to affect the degree of clonotype sharing among donors. Only blood was sampled, and tissue TCR repertoires likely differ from those in blood. Across four donors, roughly 5% of naive CD4, approximately 3.6% of naive CD8, about 2% of memory CD4, and 0.3% to 0.45% of memory CD8 clonotypes were shared. Naive subsets generally had larger estimated clonotype richness than memory subsets. Because the study included a small number of donors, the genetic and exposure-history diversity represented was limited. Compared with non-shared clonotypes, clonotypes shared by all four sorted-subset donors had higher generation probabilities.

Sequenced material: memory CD4+ T cells sorted from blood. This specimen's cell subset or site label, interpreted: CD45RA-negative fraction. The chain uses TRBV5-1 and TRBJ2-4, with the D gene not clear enough to name. The sequence was obtained from a woman in her thirties in good health. The CDR3 sequence is CASSLGQLGAKNIQYF. The DNA is as follows: TGCGCCAGCAGCTTAGGCCAGTTGGGAGCCAAAAACATTCAGTACTTC.